Shown below are 25 T cell receptor beta chains from a single sample sequenced in a study of shared T cell receptors in the human thymus. Only in-frame clones appear in the TCRdb table, and some are missing; sequencing was by immunoSEQ multiplex PCR. The profile shows about 380,000 clones, 85% to 95% of them singletons. The sample was thymocytes. Receptors originate from a human donor.

The chain recombines TRBV28 with TRBJ2-3, with TRBD1 matching over 9 bases. Germline V gene data show CDR1 as MDHEN and CDR2 as SYDVKM. The V and J ends lost 1 base and 4 bases, in that order; junction bases with no gene match: 9. CDR3 length equals 17 residues. The CDR3 sequence is CASSLFDRGKFSDTQYF. As DNA, the CDR3 is TGTGCCAGCAGTTTATTCGACAGGGGGAAGTTTTCAGATACGCAGTATTTT.

The chain has TRBV9 and TRBJ2-3, with D unclear. Trimming took off 2 bases at V and 2 bases at J, with 9 bases between the two ends. The CDR3 length is 14 residues. CDR1 is SGDLS and CDR2 is YYNGEE in the germline V gene. This CDR3 is CASSVPGPTDTQYF. As DNA, the CDR3 is TGTGCCAGCAGCGTGCCAGGACCCACAGATACGCAGTATTTT.

This clone was recorded only once. The chain has TRBV19 and TRBJ2-7, with 7 bases fitting TRBD2. Trimming at V came to 3 bases and at J to 0 bases, leaving 5 bases not matched to a gene. Germline CDR1 is LNHDA and CDR2 is SQIVND (reference sequence). The CDR3 runs 15 residues. The CDR3 sequence: CASSISGLSSYEQYF. In nucleotides, the CDR3 is TGTGCCAGTAGTATTAGCGGGCTCTCCTCCTACGAGCAGTACTTC.

V and J are TRBV19 and TRBJ2-1; D might be TRBD2 (6 bases). Per germline, CDR1 LNHDA and CDR2 SQIVND (reference sequence). Trimming pared 4 bases from V and 0 bases from J, leaving 13 bases between. The CDR3 extends over 16 amino acids. The CDR3 protein is CASSTLRGSSYNEQFF. The CDR3 nucleotides read TGTGCCAGTAGTACCTTACGGGGGAGCTCCTACAATGAGCAGTTCTTC.

This chain joins TRBV4-1 and TRBJ2-3; 7 bases are a match to TRBD1. Per germline, CDR1 MGHRA and CDR2 YSYEKL. The CDR3 loop spans 16 amino acids. The V segment lost 3 bases and the J segment 1 base; nucleotides outside the gene matches: 7. The DNA of the CDR3 is TGCGCCAGCAGCCAGGCTAGGGGGCCGGGCACAGATACGCAGTATTTT. Encoded protein: CASSQARGPGTDTQYF.

This clone has a single count. Written as DNA, the CDR3 is TGTGCCAGCAGCCCCTTGACCAGCTTAGAGCCTAGCACAGATACGCAGTATTTT. It translates to CASSPLTSLEPSTDTQYF. The rearrangement links TRBV4-2 to TRBJ2-3; D uncertain. The germline V and J ends were trimmed by 4 bases and 0 bases, with 20 bases remaining between them. CDR3 length equals 18 residues. In germline, CDR1 is LGHNA, CDR2 YNFKEQ.

CDR3 nucleotides: TGTGCCAGCAGCTTAAAGTTGGTGGCGAGGTTCACAGATACGCAGTATTTT. It encodes CASSLKLVARFTDTQYF. This chain links TRBV7-9 with TRBJ2-3; no firm D call. There are 17 residues in the CDR3. V lost 2 bases to trimming and J lost 2 bases, with 17 bases between them. Germline-derived CDR1 and CDR2 are SEHNR and FQNEAQ (reference sequence).

The chain uses TRBV7-3 and TRBJ2-2, with 16 positions matching TRBD2. V was pared by 3 bases and J by 8 bases, with 12 bases of the junction left unmatched. CDR3 length: 19 residues. Germline CDR1 and CDR2: SGHTA and FQGTGA. CDR3 coding DNA: TGTGCCAGCAGCTTTAGGGCGGGACTAGCGGGAGGGCCTTCTGGGGAGCTGTTTTTT. This codes for CASSFRAGLAGGPSGELFF.

The chain is built from TRBV27 and TRBJ2-7; 9 nucleotides agree with TRBD1. CDR1 MNHEY and CDR2 SMNVEV come from the germline V gene (reference sequence). The CDR3 loop spans 15 amino acids. Trimming at V came to 5 bases and at J to 5 bases, leaving 10 bases not matched to a gene. CDR3 sequence: CASSPLPGQGHEQYF. As DNA, the CDR3 is TGTGCCAGCAGTCCTCTGCCGGGACAGGGCCACGAGCAGTACTTC.

The CDR3 sequence is CATSRERDNYGYTF. The CDR3, as DNA: TGTGCCACCAGCAGAGAAAGGGATAACTATGGCTACACCTTC. The genes are TRBV15 and TRBJ1-2; D remains unclear. Germline CDR1 reads LNHNV; CDR2 reads YYDKDF (reference sequence). The length of the CDR3 is 14 residues. V was clipped by 0 bases and J by 1 base, with 6 bases between them. Full variable domain (rest looked up from reference TRBV15 and TRBJ1-2): DAMVIQNPRYQVTQFGKPVTLSCSQTLNHNVMYWYQQKSSQAPKLLFHYYDKDFNNEADTPDNFQSRRPNTSFCFLDIRSPGLGDTAMYLCATSRERDNYGYTFGSGTRLTVV.

The chain carries TRBV5-1 and TRBJ1-4; D perhaps matches TRBD1 (5 bases). CDR1 and CDR2 from the germline V gene are SGHRS and YFSETQ. The CDR3 extends over 18 amino acids. V gave up 2 bases and J gave up 7 bases, with 24 bases separating them. CDR3 sequence (DNA): TGCGCCAGCAGCTTCGATTCCCCTGTTACGGGGCGAGGTGAAAAACTGTTTTTT. This encodes CASSFDSPVTGRGEKLFF.

The rearrangement uses TRBV7-3 and TRBJ1-5; TRBD1 matches 7 bases. After removal of 5 bases from V and 6 bases from J, the junction contained 4 bases not matched to a gene. Germline CDR1 and CDR2: SGHTA and FQGTGA. There are 13 residues in the CDR3. The CDR3 region is CASSRQGGQPQHF. The CDR3 coding sequence is TGTGCCAGCAGCCGACAGGGAGGTCAGCCCCAGCATTTT.

The chain carries TRBV15 and TRBJ1-3; D is unclear. The germline gives CDR1 LNHNV, CDR2 YYDKDF (reference sequence). Trimming took 8 bases from V and 0 from J, leaving 17 bases between them. The CDR3 covers 16 residues. Here the CDR3 reads CATRPSGLNSGNTIYF. CDR3 DNA: TGTGCCACCCGACCTTCGGGCCTGAACTCTGGAAACACCATATATTTT.

This clone was observed a single time. The chain is built from TRBV4-2 and TRBJ2-2; 7 nucleotides match TRBD1. J was trimmed by 4 bases and V by 1 base; bases with no gene match: 3. CDR1 LGHNA and CDR2 YNFKEQ come from the germline V gene. The CDR3 is made up of 15 amino acids. CDR3 in DNA: TGTGCCAGCAGCCAAGTGGACAGGCGCACCGGGGAGCTGTTTTTT. Its translation is CASSQVDRRTGELFF.

The V and J genes are TRBV19 and TRBJ1-3, with D possibly TRBD1 on 6 matching bases. Germline CDR1 LNHDA, CDR2 SQIVND (reference sequence). The CDR3 totals 14 residues. Trimming removed 6 bases from V and 3 bases from J, with 12 bases in between. The DNA for the CDR3 is TGTGCCAGTAGGGGGGCCCCTCTTGGAAACACCATATATTTT. Amino acid sequence: CASRGAPLGNTIYF.

The rearrangement uses TRBV9 and TRBJ2-5, with D hard to call. The CDR3 length is 11 residues. V lost 0 bases and J lost 7, with 4 bases in between. Per germline, CDR1 SGDLS and CDR2 YYNGEE. CDR3 residues: CASSVGRTQYF. As DNA, the CDR3 is TGTGCCAGCAGCGTAGGGCGGACCCAGTACTTC.

Of note for this clone: The same CDR3 also results from other DNA sequences found in this sample. The J gene is TRBJ1-4, the V gene TRBV19; TRBD1 agrees at 8 bases. CDR1 is LNHDA and CDR2 is SQIVND in the germline V gene (reference sequence). The CDR3 is made up of 15 amino acids. With 4 bases clipped from V and 0 bases from J, the junction kept 1 base outside the gene matches. DNA for the CDR3: TGTGCCAGTAGTACACAGGGGGCAACTAATGAAAAACTGTTTTTT. Its translation is CASSTQGATNEKLFF.

This chain connects TRBV4-3 to TRBJ2-3; D is possibly TRBD1 or TRBD2 (5 bases each). Germline V gene data show CDR1 as LGHNA and CDR2 as YSLEER. V was cut by 4 bases and J by 0 bases, with 17 bases left in between. CDR3 length: 17 amino acids. CDR3 in amino acids: CASSRRRDGSSTDTQYF. The CDR3 nucleotides are TGCGCCAGCAGCCGACGCCGGGACGGCTCTAGCACAGATACGCAGTATTTT.

The chain recombines TRBV6-5 with TRBJ1-2, with D possibly being TRBD1 (5 bases). Trimming shortened V by 8 bases and J by 10 bases, and 5 bases separated the two germline ends. Germline V gives CDR1 MNHEY, CDR2 SVGAGI. This CDR3 has 8 amino acids. The CDR3: CASGAYTF. CDR3 nucleotide sequence: TGTGCCAGCGGGGCCTACACCTTC.

J is TRBJ1-5 and V is TRBV2; maybe TRBD1 (5 bases). The CDR3 runs 18 residues. The germline V gene has CDR1 SNHLY and CDR2 FYNNEI. The V gene lost 4 bases and the J gene lost 1 base, with 20 bases spanning the gap. In DNA, the CDR3 is TGTGCCAGCAGTGGAGGCACTGAGGGGAGGGAGAGCAATCAGCCCCAGCATTTT. Its translation is CASSGGTEGRESNQPQHF.

The chain joins TRBV9 to TRBJ2-5; D not certain. The germline gives CDR1 SGDLS, CDR2 YYNGEE. CDR3 length: 14 amino acids. The V end was cut by 0 bases, the J end by 7 bases, with 13 bases between. CDR3 nucleotide sequence: TGTGCCAGCAGCGTAGCTCGGAGTAACCGGACCCAGTACTTC. Translated, it gives CASSVARSNRTQYF.

This sequence joins TRBV30 and TRBJ1-4; D uncertain. The CDR3 is 14 residues long. The V gene lost 3 bases and the J gene lost 3 bases, with 11 bases spanning the gap. The germline gives CDR1 GTSNPN, CDR2 SVGIG (reference sequence). CDR3 nucleotide sequence: TGTGCCTGGAGCCCCTTTGGCTCTAATGAAAAACTGTTTTTT. Translation gives CAWSPFGSNEKLFF.

This chain connects TRBV6-1 to TRBJ2-5; weak D call: TRBD1 (5 bases). Germline V gives CDR1 MNHNS, CDR2 SASEGT. The CDR3 contains 16 residues. V shed 2 bases and J shed 0 bases, with 13 bases lying between them. The DNA for the CDR3 is TGTGCCAGCAGTGAAAACGTGGGGCAGTACCAAGAGACCCAGTACTTC. This translates into CASSENVGQYQETQYF.

The chain has TRBV4-2 and TRBJ1-1; TRBD1 might be the D (5 bases). The V end lost 4 bases, the J end lost 3 bases, and 6 bases lay between the germline ends. Germline values: CDR1 LGHNA, CDR2 YNFKEQ. The CDR3 covers 12 residues. CDR3 sequence (DNA): TGTGCCAGCAGCCTGACAGACACTGAAGCTTTCTTT. Translating gives CASSLTDTEAFF.

The V and J genes are TRBV27 and TRBJ2-5, with D uncertain. V shed 8 bases and J shed 0 bases, with 19 bases lying between them. This CDR3 is built from 16 residues. Germline CDR1 is MNHEY and CDR2 is SMNVEV (reference sequence). The CDR3: CASRPVTPLYQETQYF. The CDR3 DNA follows: TGTGCCAGCCGCCCCGTCACCCCCTTGTACCAAGAGACCCAGTACTTC.